Below are 16 T cell receptor beta chains sequenced from a single sample in a study of cytomegalovirus exposure and HLA in healthy donors. The PCR used 60 Vbeta and 13 Jbeta primers. Generated by immunoSEQ multiplex PCR, the TCRdb table keeps only in-frame clones and is missing some. The sample has approximately 110,000 clones, more than 65% seen once. Sequenced material: PBMCs. These receptors were obtained from a woman aged 25 to 39 in good health and CMV-seronegative.

V and J are TRBV9 and TRBJ2-5; 9 nucleotides match TRBD1. CDR1 and CDR2 (germline): SGDLS, YYNGEE. The CDR3 contains 15 residues. V shed 3 bases, J shed 4 bases, and the junction held 7 bases outside the gene matches. CDR3 region: CASSAEQGAGETQYF. DNA for the CDR3: TGTGCCAGCAGCGCTGAACAGGGGGCAGGAGAGACCCAGTACTTC.

This rearrangement joins TRBV5-1 to TRBJ2-5, with 9 bases lining up with TRBD1. The CDR3 contains 16 residues. Germline lookup yields CDR1 SGHRS and CDR2 YFSETQ. With 0 bases clipped from V and 5 bases from J, the junction kept 8 bases outside the gene matches. CDR3 sequence: CASSLGGQGLRETQYF. The CDR3 coding sequence is TGCGCCAGCAGCTTGGGAGGACAGGGGCTAAGGGAGACCCAGTACTTC.

V and J are TRBV15 and TRBJ2-4; 8 positions match TRBD1. The V gene end was trimmed by 5 bases and the J gene end by 8 bases; junction bases not matched to a gene: 8. The V gene's germline CDR1 is LNHNV and CDR2 YYDKDF (reference sequence). There are 14 residues in the CDR3. The CDR3 coding sequence is TGTGCCACCAGCGTCGACAGGGGTCGGGACATTCAGTACTTC. Encoded protein: CATSVDRGRDIQYF.

This chain connects TRBV29-1 to TRBJ1-2; 8 positions match TRBD1. The CDR3 consists of 12 residues. The ends lost 3 bases at V and 4 bases at J; junction bases unmatched: 1. Germline V CDR1 and CDR2: SQVTM, ANQGSEA. CDR3 sequence (DNA): TGCAGCGTTGAGACAGGGGCCTATGGCTACACCTTC. Its translation: CSVETGAYGYTF.

This chain connects TRBV4-3 to TRBJ2-7, with 9 bases fitting TRBD1. V trimming: 1 base; J trimming: 2 bases; junction bases outside the gene matches: 3. This CDR3 is 15 amino acids long. Looked up from germline, CDR1 is LGHNA and CDR2 is YSLEER. CDR3 in amino acids: CASSQATGGTYEQYF. The CDR3 DNA sequence: TGCGCCAGCAGCCAAGCCACAGGGGGCACCTACGAGCAGTACTTC.

This sequence joins TRBV29-1 and TRBJ2-2, with a possible D match to TRBD1 (6 bases). The CDR3 spans 13 residues. The germline V gene encodes CDR1 SQVTM and CDR2 ANQGSEA. V was cut by 5 bases and J by 4 bases, with 11 bases left in between. For the CDR3, the DNA is TGCAGCGTTCATTACAGGGTCACCGGGGAGCTGTTTTTT. Protein: CSVHYRVTGELFF.

The chain joins TRBV9 to TRBJ2-7, with D possibly TRBD2 on 6 matching bases. This CDR3 region has 12 residues. CDR1 and CDR2 from the germline V gene are SGDLS and YYNGEE. V was cut by 4 bases and J by 5 bases, with 10 bases left in between. The CDR3 nucleotides are TGTGCCAGCAGCCCCTCGGGGGACGAGCAGTACTTC. It encodes CASSPSGDEQYF.

Of note for this clone: Different DNA sequences within this sample yield the same CDR3. V is TRBV2 and J is TRBJ2-1; D is possibly TRBD2 (6 bases). The CDR3 runs to 11 residues. V was pared by 6 bases and J by 6 bases, with 6 bases between. Germline CDR1 and CDR2: SNHLY and FYNNEI. Written as DNA, the CDR3 is TGTGCCAGCAGGGAGGGCAATGAGCAGTTCTTC. Translation gives CASREGNEQFF.

The J gene is TRBJ1-2, the V gene TRBV4-3; D remains ambiguous. Germline CDR1 is LGHNA and CDR2 is YSLEER. CDR3 size: 15 residues. The ends were cut back, 4 bases at V and 3 bases at J, with 15 bases in the middle. The CDR3 loop reads CASSPDGDPDYGYTF. In nucleotides, the CDR3 is TGCGCCAGCAGCCCAGACGGGGATCCCGACTATGGCTACACCTTC.

This clone was observed once. The genes are TRBV19 and TRBJ1-5; TRBD1 aligns across 7 bases. The CDR3 consists of 15 residues. V was pared by 3 bases and J by 7 bases, with 9 bases of the junction left unmatched. Looked up from germline, CDR1 is LNHDA and CDR2 is SQIVND (reference sequence). The CDR3 protein is CASSIFDRAAQPQHF. The CDR3 bases are TGTGCCAGTAGTATTTTTGACAGGGCGGCCCAGCCCCAGCATTTT.

This clone has more than one count but fewer than ten. This sequence joins TRBV9 and TRBJ1-1, with a tentative D call TRBD1 (6 bases). Trimming left V 7 bases short and J 1 base short, with 11 bases between. This CDR3 is built from 13 residues. Germline V gene lookup returns CDR1 SGDLS and CDR2 YYNGEE. The CDR3 DNA is TGTGCCAGCCGACAGGAACCGAACACTGAAGCTTTCTTT. Residues: CASRQEPNTEAFF.

The chain links TRBV27 to TRBJ1-2, with D perhaps matching TRBD1 (6 bases). The germline V gene encodes CDR1 MNHEY and CDR2 SMNVEV (reference sequence). This CDR3 region has 15 residues. The ends were cut back, 0 bases at V and 0 bases at J, with 8 bases in the middle. CDR3 sequence (DNA): TGTGCCAGCAGTTTATCGGCAGGGGCTAACTATGGCTACACCTTC. Translating gives CASSLSAGANYGYTF.

This chain joins TRBV29-1 and TRBJ1-3; 8 bases match TRBD1. CDR3 length equals 14 residues. V was clipped by 7 bases and J by 3 bases; unmatched bases: 8. CDR1 is SQVTM and CDR2 is ANQGSEA in the germline V gene. The CDR3 region is CSAENRGSGNTIYF. DNA for the CDR3: TGCAGCGCAGAGAACAGGGGGAGTGGAAACACCATATATTTT.

This chain joins TRBV9 and TRBJ2-3, with D maybe TRBD2 (7 bases). The CDR3 is 15 residues long. Germline V CDR1 and CDR2: SGDLS, YYNGEE. Trimming removed 10 bases at V and 2 bases at J, with 20 bases between. Here the CDR3 DNA reads TGTGCCTCCCAAGGGGGGGCGGGGTTCACAGATACGCAGTATTTT. Its translation is CASQGGAGFTDTQYF.

The chain couples TRBV4-2 to TRBJ2-7; D perhaps matches TRBD1 (6 bases). Trimming removed 0 bases at V and 6 bases at J, with 18 bases between. Germline CDR1 and CDR2: LGHNA and YNFKEQ. This CDR3 has 16 residues. The chain's CDR3 is CASSQEPGQGKFEQYF. The CDR3 DNA sequence: TGTGCCAGCAGCCAAGAACCGGGACAAGGTAAATTCGAGCAGTACTTC.

The rearrangement joins TRBV5-4 to TRBJ2-3, with 14 bases identical to TRBD2. Trimming cost V 4 bases and J 3 bases; bases outside gene matches: 7. The CDR3 runs 17 residues. In germline, CDR1 is SGHNT, CDR2 YYREEE (reference sequence). The CDR3 sequence: CASSQATSGGGTDTQYF. CDR3 DNA: TGTGCCAGCAGCCAGGCGACTAGCGGGGGGGGGACAGATACGCAGTATTTT.